A selection of T cell receptor beta chains follows, all from one sample in a study of shared clonotypes between healthy human individuals. Here immunoSEQ multiplex PCR was the method, and the copy in TCRdb shows in-frame clones only, minus some. The sample has roughly 2.5 million clones; 85% to 95% are singletons. The sample taken for sequencing was naive CD4+ T cells sorted from blood. All receptors come from a man between 18 and 29 years old in good health. CDR3s include the opening cysteine and the closing phenylalanine or tryptophan. Each record gives: clone size, D gene, V gene, J gene, CDR3 protein, CDR3 DNA. D genes are given only for firm matches. Expanded clones get a size class; other rows say once, few or many, or leave the size out.

NA,NA,TRBV7-2,TRBJ2-2,CASSLVARNTGELFF,TGTGCCAGCAGCTTAGTTGCCAGAAACACCGGGGAGCTGTTTTTT
NA,NA,TRBV20-1,TRBJ2-5,CSAAQETQYF,TGCAGTGCTGCACAAGAGACCCAGTACTTC
once,TRBD2,TRBV29-1,TRBJ2-1,CSVWEAGEQFF,TGCAGCGTTTGGGAAGCGGGAGAGCAGTTCTTC
NA,NA,TRBV18,TRBJ2-4,CASSPPPGGQGNIQYF,TGTGCCAGCTCACCACCCCCTGGGGGGCAGGGAAACATTCAGTACTTC
NA,TRBD1,TRBV5-1,TRBJ2-3,CASSPGQGSTDTQYF,TGCGCCAGCAGCCCTGGACAGGGGAGCACAGATACGCAGTATTTT
NA,NA,TRBV7-2,TRBJ1-3,CASSLGLSGNTIYF,TGTGCCAGCAGCTTAGGCCTTTCTGGAAACACCATATATTTT
NA,NA,TRBV6-4,TRBJ2-3,CASRGDGDTQYF,TGTGCCAGCCGGGGCGACGGAGATACGCAGTATTTT
once,NA,TRBV25-1,TRBJ2-7,CASSELSPGTRNEQYF,TGTGCCAGCAGTGAATTATCTCCCGGGACAAGGAACGAGCAGTACTTC
NA,NA,TRBV13,TRBJ2-3,CASSLGGGGLISTDTQYF,TGTGCCAGCAGCTTAGGTGGGGGGGGCCTTATTAGCACAGATACGCAGTATTTT
NA,TRBD2,TRBV28,TRBJ2-7,CASRPGGDKRYEQYF,TGTGCCAGCAGACCGGGAGGGGACAAACGCTACGAGCAGTACTTC
NA,TRBD2,TRBV7-9,TRBJ2-7,CASSQLAGAVYEQYF,TGTGCCAGCAGCCAACTAGCGGGAGCGGTTTACGAGCAGTACTTC
few,NA,TRBV30,TRBJ1-5,CAWSTGGNQPQHF,TGTGCCTGGAGTACCGGGGGGAATCAGCCCCAGCATTTT
NA,NA,TRBV19,TRBJ1-5,CASSIVKGSQPQHF,TGTGCCAGTAGTATAGTGAAGGGGTCCCAGCCCCAGCATTTT
NA,NA,TRBV19,TRBJ1-4,CASTSGTTTNEKLFF,TGTGCCAGTACCTCCGGGACAACAACTAATGAAAAACTGTTTTTT
NA,TRBD2,TRBV10-1,TRBJ2-5,CASSEWGAGGSGTQYF,TGCGCCAGCAGTGAGTGGGGAGCGGGGGGGAGTGGGACCCAGTACTTC
few,TRBD1,TRBV30,TRBJ1-4,CAWGQGAGEKLFF,TGTGCCTGGGGACAGGGGGCTGGTGAAAAACTGTTTTTT
NA,TRBD2,TRBV9,TRBJ2-2,CASSVAGGGALGGELFF,TGTGCCAGCAGCGTAGCTGGCGGGGGGGCCTTAGGCGGGGAGCTGTTTTTT
once,NA,TRBV6-5,TRBJ1-2,CASSLDGYGYTF,TGTGCCAGCAGTCTGGACGGCTATGGCTACACCTTC
NA,TRBD1,TRBV6-5,TRBJ2-5,CASSYSTGQGGETQYF,TGTGCCAGCAGTTACTCGACTGGACAGGGGGGAGAGACCCAGTACTTC
NA,NA,TRBV11-2,TRBJ1-1,CASSLQGRNTEAFF,TGTGCCAGCAGCTTACAGGGGAGGAACACTGAAGCTTTCTTT
NA,NA,TRBV2,TRBJ2-3,CASTRDLQVADTQYF,TGTGCCAGCACTAGGGACCTACAGGTGGCAGATACGCAGTATTTT
once,TRBD2,TRBV7-8,TRBJ2-2,CASTLAGANTGELFF,TGTGCCAGCACTCTAGCGGGGGCGAACACCGGGGAGCTGTTTTTT
once,TRBD2,TRBV10-3,TRBJ2-1,CAISLYGGDYNEQFF,TGTGCCATCAGCCTCTACGGGGGGGACTACAATGAGCAGTTCTTC
NA,TRBD1,TRBV6-5,TRBJ2-7,CASNKQGAYEQYF,TGTGCCAGCAATAAACAGGGGGCCTACGAGCAGTACTTC
once,TRBD2,TRBV2,TRBJ2-5,CASSDLAGGETQYF,TGTGCCAGCAGCGATCTAGCGGGAGGAGAGACCCAGTACTTC
few,TRBD2,TRBV5-1,TRBJ2-5,CASGDYQETQYF,TGCGCCAGTGGGGACTATCAAGAGACCCAGTACTTC
NA,NA,TRBV6-1,TRBJ2-1,CASSDRTPGAYNEQFF,TGTGCCAGCAGTGACCGGACACCCGGGGCCTACAATGAGCAGTTCTTC
NA,NA,TRBV11-2,TRBJ2-3,CASSLEAVQYF,TGTGCCAGCAGCTTGGAGGCAGTCCAGTATTTT
once,TRBD1,TRBV28,TRBJ2-7,CASSGTGGPYEQYF,TGTGCCAGCAGCGGGACAGGGGGCCCCTACGAGCAGTACTTC
NA,NA,TRBV18,TRBJ2-3,CASSPEVTQYF,TGTGCCAGCTCACCGGAGGTCACGCAGTATTTT
NA,NA,TRBV19,TRBJ2-1,CASSIGYGSYNEQFF,TGTGCCAGTAGTATAGGTTACGGCTCCTACAATGAGCAGTTCTTC
once,TRBD1,TRBV18,TRBJ1-2,CASSQTGQGPYGYTF,TGTGCCAGCTCACAAACGGGACAGGGCCCCTATGGCTACACCTTC
NA,TRBD1,TRBV7-2,TRBJ2-7,CASSLPGTGGEAQYF,TGTGCCAGCAGCTTGCCCGGGACAGGGGGCGAGGCGCAGTACTTC
NA,NA,TRBV6-1,TRBJ1-1,CAGRQELNTEAFF,TGTGCCGGTCGACAGGAGTTGAACACTGAAGCTTTCTTT
NA,NA,TRBV6-5,TRBJ1-1,CASSPLGGYTEAFF,TGTGCCAGCAGTCCCCTCGGCGGCTACACTGAAGCTTTCTTT
NA,NA,TRBV19,TRBJ2-3,CASRTGGRVTDTQYF,TGTGCCAGTAGGACCGGGGGCAGGGTGACAGATACGCAGTATTTT
NA,TRBD1,TRBV19,TRBJ2-3,CASSRGQVSDTQYF,TGTGCCAGTAGCCGAGGACAGGTTTCAGATACGCAGTATTTT
NA,TRBD1,TRBV12-5,TRBJ2-7,CASGNTGGAYEQYF,TGTGCTAGTGGTAACACAGGGGGTGCCTACGAGCAGTACTTC
once,NA,TRBV5-1,TRBJ2-1,CASSLDLTGPSYNEQFF,TGCGCCAGCAGCTTGGACCTGACAGGACCCTCCTACAATGAGCAGTTCTTC
NA,TRBD2,TRBV9,TRBJ2-2,CASSVASGSPSNTGELFF,TGTGCCAGCAGCGTGGCTAGCGGGAGTCCCTCAAACACCGGGGAGCTGTTTTTT
once,NA,TRBV6-1,TRBJ2-7,CASSDGNRLSSYEQYF,TGTGCCAGCAGTGATGGAAACAGACTGAGCTCCTACGAGCAGTACTTC
NA,NA,TRBV5-1,TRBJ2-3,CASSPTDWSSPLVTQYF,TGCGCCAGCAGCCCCACGGACTGGTCTTCACCCCTAGTTACGCAGTATTTT
NA,NA,TRBV28,TRBJ1-2,CASSLGGDKGGYTF,TGTGCCAGCAGTTTAGGGGGAGACAAGGGAGGCTACACCTTC
NA,NA,TRBV5-1,TRBJ2-7,CASSWDKSYEQYF,TGCGCCAGCAGCTGGGATAAATCCTACGAGCAGTACTTC
few,NA,TRBV30,TRBJ1-1,CAWSPVQGEAFF,TGTGCCTGGAGTCCGGTGCAGGGAGAAGCTTTCTTT
NA,NA,TRBV7-3,TRBJ1-3,CASSLHQIGDSSGNTIYF,TGTGCCAGCAGCTTACATCAGATTGGAGACAGCTCTGGAAACACCATATATTTT
NA,TRBD1,TRBV5-1,TRBJ2-7,CASSTTSGTGNGEQYF,TGCGCCAGCAGCACTACTTCCGGGACAGGGAATGGCGAGCAGTACTTC
NA,TRBD1,TRBV19,TRBJ1-5,CASSIYDRDYNQPQHF,TGTGCCAGTAGTATATATGACAGGGACTACAATCAGCCCCAGCATTTT
NA,TRBD1,TRBV2,TRBJ1-1,CATITEGANTEAFF,TGTGCCACCATCACCGAGGGGGCGAACACTGAAGCTTTCTTT
NA,NA,TRBV4-3,TRBJ2-3,CATSGPDTQYF,TGCGCCACCAGCGGACCAGATACGCAGTATTTT
NA,NA,TRBV2,TRBJ2-7,CASSVPDTTPAEQYF,TGTGCCAGCAGTGTCCCGGACACTACCCCCGCCGAGCAGTACTTC
once,NA,TRBV5-5,TRBJ2-3,CASSFLDTQYF,TGTGCCAGCAGCTTCCTGGATACGCAGTATTTT
NA,NA,TRBV5-1,TRBJ2-5,CASSLEWGQETQYF,TGCGCCAGCAGCTTGGAGTGGGGGCAAGAGACCCAGTACTTC
NA,NA,TRBV5-1,TRBJ2-2,CASSLGRGPGELFF,TGCGCCAGCAGCTTGGGGAGGGGACCCGGGGAGCTGTTTTTT
NA,NA,TRBV10-3,TRBJ2-7,CAISDRPVSDEQYF,TGTGCCATCAGTGATCGGCCGGTGAGCGACGAGCAGTACTTC
NA,TRBD1,TRBV30,TRBJ1-6,CAWIRDRGQNNSPLHF,TGTGCCTGGATCCGCGACAGGGGGCAGAATAATTCACCCCTCCACTTT
NA,NA,TRBV25-1,TRBJ2-5,CASRPGRPWQETQYF,TGTGCCAGCAGACCGGGCCGGCCTTGGCAAGAGACCCAGTACTTC